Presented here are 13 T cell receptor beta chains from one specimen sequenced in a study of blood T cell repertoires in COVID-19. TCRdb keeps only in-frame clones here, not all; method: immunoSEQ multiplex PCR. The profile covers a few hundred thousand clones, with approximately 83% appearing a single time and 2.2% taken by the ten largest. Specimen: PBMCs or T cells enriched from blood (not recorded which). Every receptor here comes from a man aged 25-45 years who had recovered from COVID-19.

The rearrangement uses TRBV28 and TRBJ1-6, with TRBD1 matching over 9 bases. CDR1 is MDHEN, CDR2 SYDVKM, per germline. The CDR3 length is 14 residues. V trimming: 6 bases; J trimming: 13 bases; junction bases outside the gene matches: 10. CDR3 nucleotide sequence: TGTGCCAGCAGCCCGGGACAGGGCATACGGCCCCTCCACTTT. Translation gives CASSPGQGIRPLHF.

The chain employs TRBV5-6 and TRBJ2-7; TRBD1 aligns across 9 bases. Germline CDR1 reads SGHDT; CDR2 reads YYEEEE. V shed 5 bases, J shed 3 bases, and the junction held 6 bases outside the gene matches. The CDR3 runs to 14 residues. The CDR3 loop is CASRPGTGNYEQYF. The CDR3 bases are TGTGCCAGCAGGCCCGGGACAGGGAACTACGAGCAGTACTTC.

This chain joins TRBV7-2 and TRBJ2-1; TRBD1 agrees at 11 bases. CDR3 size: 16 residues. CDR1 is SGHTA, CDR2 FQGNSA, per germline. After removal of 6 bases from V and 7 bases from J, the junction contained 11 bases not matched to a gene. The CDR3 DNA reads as TGTGCCAGCAGTTTACACGGGACAGGGGGTGGGAATGAGCAGTTCTTC. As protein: CASSLHGTGGGNEQFF.

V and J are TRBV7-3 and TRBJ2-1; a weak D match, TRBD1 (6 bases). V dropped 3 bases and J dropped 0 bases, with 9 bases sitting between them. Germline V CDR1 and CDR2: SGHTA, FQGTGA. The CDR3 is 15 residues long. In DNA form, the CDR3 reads TGTGCCAGCAGCTTGAGGGGGAGCTCCTACAATGAGCAGTTCTTC. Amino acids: CASSLRGSSYNEQFF.

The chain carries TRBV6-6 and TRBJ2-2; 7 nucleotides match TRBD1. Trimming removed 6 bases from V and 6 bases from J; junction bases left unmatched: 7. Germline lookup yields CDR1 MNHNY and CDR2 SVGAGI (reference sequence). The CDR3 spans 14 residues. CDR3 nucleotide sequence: TGTGCCAGCAGGACAACTGACAGGGCCGGGGAGCTGTTTTTT. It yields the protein CASRTTDRAGELFF.

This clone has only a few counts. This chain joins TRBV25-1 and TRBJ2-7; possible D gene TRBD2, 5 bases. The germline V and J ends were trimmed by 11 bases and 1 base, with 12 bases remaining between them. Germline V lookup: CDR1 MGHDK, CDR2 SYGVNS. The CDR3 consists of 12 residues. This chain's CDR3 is CAQAGASYEQYF. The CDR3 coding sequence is TGTGCCCAGGCGGGCGCGTCCTACGAGCAGTACTTC.

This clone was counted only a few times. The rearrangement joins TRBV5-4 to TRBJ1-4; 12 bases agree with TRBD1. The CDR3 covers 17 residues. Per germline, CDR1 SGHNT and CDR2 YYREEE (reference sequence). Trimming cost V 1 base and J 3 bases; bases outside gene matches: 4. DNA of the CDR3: TGTGCCAGCAGCTTGACGGGACAGGGGGCCGCTAATGAAAAACTGTTTTTT. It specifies CASSLTGQGAANEKLFF.

The chain's CDR3 is CASSSDSYGYTF. The CDR3 nucleotides are TGTGCCAGCAGCTCGGACAGCTATGGCTACACCTTC. V gene TRBV7-9 combines with J gene TRBJ1-2; TRBD1 might be the D (6 bases). The CDR3 sequence is 12 residues long. Germline assignment: CDR1 SEHNR and CDR2 FQNEAQ (reference sequence). Trimming stripped 4 bases from V and 4 bases from J, with 7 bases between.

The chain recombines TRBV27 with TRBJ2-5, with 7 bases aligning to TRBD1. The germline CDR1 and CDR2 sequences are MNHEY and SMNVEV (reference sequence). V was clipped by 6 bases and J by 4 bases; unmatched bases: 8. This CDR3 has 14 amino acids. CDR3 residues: CASSQTGVPETQYF. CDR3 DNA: TGTGCCAGCAGCCAAACAGGGGTCCCAGAGACCCAGTACTTC.

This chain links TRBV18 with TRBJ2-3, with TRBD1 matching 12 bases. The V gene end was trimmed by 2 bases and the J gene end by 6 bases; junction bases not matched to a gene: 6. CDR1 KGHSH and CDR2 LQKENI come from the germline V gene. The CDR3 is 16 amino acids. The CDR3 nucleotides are TGTGCCAGCTCACCAGGGACAGGGGGCAAGTTTGATACGCAGTATTTT. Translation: CASSPGTGGKFDTQYF.

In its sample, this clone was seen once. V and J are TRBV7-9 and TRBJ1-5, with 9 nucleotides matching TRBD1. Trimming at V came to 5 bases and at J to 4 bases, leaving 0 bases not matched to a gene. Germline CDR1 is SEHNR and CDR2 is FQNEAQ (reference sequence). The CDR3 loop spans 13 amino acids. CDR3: CASSGTGNQPQHF. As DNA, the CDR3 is TGTGCCAGCAGCGGGACAGGGAATCAGCCCCAGCATTTT.

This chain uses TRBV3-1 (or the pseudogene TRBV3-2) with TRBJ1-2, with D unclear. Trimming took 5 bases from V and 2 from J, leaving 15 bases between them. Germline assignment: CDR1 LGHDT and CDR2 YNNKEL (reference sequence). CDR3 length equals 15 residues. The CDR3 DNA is TGTGCCAGCAGCTACGGCGGTGTCAGAAACTATGGCTACACCTTC. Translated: CASSYGGVRNYGYTF.

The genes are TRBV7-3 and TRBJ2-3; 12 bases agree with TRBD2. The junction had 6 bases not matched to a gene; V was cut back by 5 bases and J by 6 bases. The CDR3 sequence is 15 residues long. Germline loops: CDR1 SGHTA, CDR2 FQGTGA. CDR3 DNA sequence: TGTGCCAGCAGCCTAGCGGGGGGGCCTCGGGATACGCAGTATTTT. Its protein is CASSLAGGPRDTQYF.